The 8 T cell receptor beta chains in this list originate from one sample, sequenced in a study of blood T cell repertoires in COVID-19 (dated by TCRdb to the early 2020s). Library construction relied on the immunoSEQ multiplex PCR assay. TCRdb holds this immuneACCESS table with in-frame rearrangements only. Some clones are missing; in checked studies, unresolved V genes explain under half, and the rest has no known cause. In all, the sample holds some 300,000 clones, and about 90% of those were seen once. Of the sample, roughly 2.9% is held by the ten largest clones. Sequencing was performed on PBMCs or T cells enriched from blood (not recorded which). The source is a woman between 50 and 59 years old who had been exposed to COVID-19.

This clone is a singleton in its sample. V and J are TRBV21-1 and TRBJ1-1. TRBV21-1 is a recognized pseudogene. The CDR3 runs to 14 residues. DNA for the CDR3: TGTGCCAGCAGCGATAAAAACAAGAGGACTGAAGCTTTCTTT. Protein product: CASSDKNKRTEAFF.

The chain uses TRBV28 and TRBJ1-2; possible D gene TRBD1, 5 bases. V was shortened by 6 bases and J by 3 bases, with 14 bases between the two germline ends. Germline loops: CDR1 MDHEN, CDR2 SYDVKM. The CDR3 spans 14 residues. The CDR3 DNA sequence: TGTGCCAGCAGAAGGTCGGGGGAACACTATGGCTACACCTTC. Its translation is CASRRSGEHYGYTF.

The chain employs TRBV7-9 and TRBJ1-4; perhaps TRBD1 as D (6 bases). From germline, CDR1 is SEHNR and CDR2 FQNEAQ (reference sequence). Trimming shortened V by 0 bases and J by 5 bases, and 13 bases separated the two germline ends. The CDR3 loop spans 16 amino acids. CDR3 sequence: CASSLALTGRNEKLFF. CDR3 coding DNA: TGTGCCAGCAGCTTAGCCCTGACAGGAAGAAATGAAAAACTGTTTTTT.

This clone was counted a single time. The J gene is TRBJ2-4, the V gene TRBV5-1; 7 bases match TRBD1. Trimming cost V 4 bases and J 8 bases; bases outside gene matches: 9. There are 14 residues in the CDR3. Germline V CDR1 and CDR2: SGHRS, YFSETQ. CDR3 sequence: CASSPKGARDIQYF. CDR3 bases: TGCGCCAGCAGCCCGAAGGGGGCGCGGGACATTCAGTACTTC. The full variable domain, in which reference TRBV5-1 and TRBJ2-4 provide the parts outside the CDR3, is KAGVTQTPRYLIKTRGQQVTLSCSPISGHRSVSWYQQTPGQGLQFLFEYFSETQRNKGNFPGRFSGRQFSNSRSEMNVSTLELGDSALYLCASSPKGARDIQYFGAGTRLSVL.

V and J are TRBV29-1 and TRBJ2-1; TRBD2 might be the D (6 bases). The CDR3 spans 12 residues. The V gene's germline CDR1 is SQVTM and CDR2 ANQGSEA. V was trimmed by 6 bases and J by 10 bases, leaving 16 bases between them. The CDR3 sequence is CSVGGLNVEQFF. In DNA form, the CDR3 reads TGCAGCGTGGGGGGACTTAATGTCGAGCAGTTCTTC.

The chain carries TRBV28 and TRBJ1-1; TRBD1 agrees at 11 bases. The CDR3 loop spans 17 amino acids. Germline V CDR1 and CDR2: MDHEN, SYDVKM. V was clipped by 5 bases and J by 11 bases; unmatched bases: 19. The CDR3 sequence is CASSLFGTGGLFGLAFF. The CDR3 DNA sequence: TGTGCCAGCAGTCTATTCGGGACAGGGGGATTGTTCGGGTTGGCTTTCTTT.

Written as DNA, the CDR3 is TGCGCCAGCAGCTTGGAACATTTTGGAAACACCATATATTTT. Protein: CASSLEHFGNTIYF. This chain connects TRBV5-1 to TRBJ1-3; D call uncertain. The V gene's germline CDR1 is SGHRS and CDR2 YFSETQ. V was cut by 0 bases and J by 3 bases, with 7 bases left in between. This CDR3 is 14 amino acids long.

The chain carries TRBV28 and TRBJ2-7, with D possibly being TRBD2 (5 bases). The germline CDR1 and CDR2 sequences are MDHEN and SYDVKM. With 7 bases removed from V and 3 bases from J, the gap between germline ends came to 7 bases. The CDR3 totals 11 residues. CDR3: CASTEGYEQYF. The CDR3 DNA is TGTGCCAGCACCGAGGGCTACGAGCAGTACTTC.